The source of this TCR beta chain is a study of T cell changes during pregnancy in multiple sclerosis. Repertoires were generated with immunoSEQ multiplex PCR, while TCRdb's copy carries only in-frame clones and drops some. The repertoire includes about 59,000 clones, around 90% of them detected once, and roughly 0.9% sits in the top ten. The V and J ends lost 6 bases and 8 bases respectively, with 13 bases between them. The CDR3 runs 12 residues. The germline V gene encodes CDR1 MNHEY and CDR2 SVGAGI. The source of this sequence is a female donor in good health, enrolled as a control in a pregnancy study. Specimen: peripheral blood, collected in the first trimester of pregnancy. This chain joins TRBV6-5 and TRBJ1-2; tentative D call: TRBD1 (5 bases). The CDR3 protein is CASSLSGFGYTF. In DNA, the CDR3 is TGTGCCAGCAGCCTCTCAGGGTTCGGCTACACCTTC.